This is a list of T cell receptor beta chains from one sample in a study of cytomegalovirus exposure and HLA in healthy donors. Produced via immunoSEQ multiplex PCR; TCRdb's table is partial and in-frame only. The profile covers approximately 100,000 clones, with approximately 70% appearing a single time and roughly 5.3% taken by the ten largest. Sequenced input: PBMCs. The receptors derive from a woman aged 70-85 years in good health and CMV-seropositive. CDR3s include the opening cysteine and the closing phenylalanine or tryptophan. The D gene is left open where the match is weak. Size values are once, few and many counts, or a class for expanded clones, and some rows have none.

j_gene	v_gene	d_gene	abundance	CDR3aa	CDR3nt
TRBJ2-7	TRBV5-1	NA	few	CASSRLEQGNYEQYF	TGCGCCAGCAGCCGATTGGAGCAGGGAAACTACGAGCAGTACTTC
TRBJ2-1	TRBV5-1	NA	NA	CASSLGDFYNEQFF	TGCGCCAGCAGCTTGGGGGACTTCTACAATGAGCAGTTCTTC
TRBJ2-1	TRBV7-6	NA	NA	CASSPLDLNEQFF	TGTGCCAGCAGCCCGCTAGACTTGAATGAGCAGTTCTTC
TRBJ2-2	TRBV6-6	NA	NA	CASSYRDLGAGELFF	TGTGCCAGCAGTTACAGGGACTTGGGGGCCGGGGAGCTGTTTTTT
TRBJ2-3	TRBV29-1	TRBD2	NA	CSVRRGTSGGAWQDTQYF	TGCAGCGTTCGCAGGGGGACTAGCGGGGGGGCATGGCAGGATACGCAGTATTTT
TRBJ1-6	TRBV13	NA	NA	CASSLAREGESGGYNSPLHF	TGTGCCAGCAGCTTAGCGAGGGAAGGGGAGTCGGGGGGATATAATTCACCCCTCCACTTT
TRBJ2-7	TRBV12-5	TRBD2	NA	CASGLGSGGAGEQYF	TGTGCTAGTGGTTTGGGGAGCGGGGGGGCTGGCGAGCAGTACTTC
TRBJ2-1	TRBV7-9	TRBD2	NA	CASSLSAGGFNEQFF	TGTGCCAGCAGCTTATCAGCGGGGGGGTTCAATGAGCAGTTCTTC
TRBJ2-1	TRBV6-5	NA	NA	CASRDRPYNEQFF	TGTGCCAGCAGGGACAGACCCTACAATGAGCAGTTCTTC
TRBJ1-2	TRBV5-1	NA	NA	CASSFETGYGYTF	TGCGCCAGCAGCTTCGAGACGGGCTATGGCTACACCTTC
TRBJ1-5	TRBV10-3	NA	NA	CAARAGLNQPQHF	TGTGCCGCGCGAGCAGGGCTCAATCAGCCCCAGCATTTT
TRBJ1-6	TRBV4-1	TRBD1	few	CASSQDPRQGNSSPLHF	TGCGCCAGCAGCCAAGATCCCCGACAGGGCAACTCATCACCCCTCCACTTT
TRBJ1-6	TRBV30	TRBD1	NA	CAWRAQGPNSPLHF	TGTGCCTGGAGAGCACAGGGGCCCAACTCACCCCTCCACTTT
TRBJ2-5	TRBV7-8	NA	NA	CATTRGGQETQYF	TGTGCCACTACCCGGGGAGGCCAAGAGACCCAGTACTTC
TRBJ2-5	TRBV5-1	TRBD2	NA	CASSPGDSGWNKETQYF	TGCGCCAGCAGCCCGGGCGATAGCGGGTGGAATAAAGAGACCCAGTACTTC